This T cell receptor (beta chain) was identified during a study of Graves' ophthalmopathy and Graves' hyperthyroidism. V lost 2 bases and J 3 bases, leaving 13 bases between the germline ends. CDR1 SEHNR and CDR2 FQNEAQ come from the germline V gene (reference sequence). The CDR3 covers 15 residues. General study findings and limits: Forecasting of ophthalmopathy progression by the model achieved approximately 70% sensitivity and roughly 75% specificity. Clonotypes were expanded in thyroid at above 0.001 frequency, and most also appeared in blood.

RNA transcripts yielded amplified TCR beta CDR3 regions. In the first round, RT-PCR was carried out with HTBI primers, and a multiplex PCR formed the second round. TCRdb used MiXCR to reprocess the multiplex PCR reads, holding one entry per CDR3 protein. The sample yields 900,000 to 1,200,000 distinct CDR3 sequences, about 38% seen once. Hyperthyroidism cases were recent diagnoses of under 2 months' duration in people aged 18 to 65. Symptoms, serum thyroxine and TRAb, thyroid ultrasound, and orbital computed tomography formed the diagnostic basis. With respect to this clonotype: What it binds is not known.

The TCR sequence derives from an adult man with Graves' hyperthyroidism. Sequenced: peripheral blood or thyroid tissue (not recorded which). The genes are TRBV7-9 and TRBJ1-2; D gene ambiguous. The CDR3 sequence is CASSLPRQDYYGYTF. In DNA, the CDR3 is TGTGCCAGCAGCTTACCCCGGCAGGATTACTATGGCTACACCTTC.